The T cell receptor beta chain under discussion was sequenced for a study of blood T cell repertoires in COVID-19. Overall study context: The United States, Italy and Spain provided the acute and convalescent COVID-19 samples.

This CDR3 is built from 12 residues. CDR1 and CDR2 from the germline V gene are MNHEY and SVGAGI. V lost 10 bases and J lost 1, with 10 bases in between. Authors' processing steps: Nucleated cell number was recorded as an estimate derived from reference gene primer amplification. Repertoires were generated with immunoSEQ multiplex PCR, while TCRdb's copy carries only in-frame clones and drops some. V, J and clone size reflect that table, while D and trimming were determined from the DNA. The profile shows 150,000 to 200,000 clones, around 81% of them singletons. The TCR sequence derives from a man between 60 and 70 years old with active or convalescent COVID-19. This sequence joins TRBV6-5 and TRBJ1-2; D gene unclear. The specimen was peripheral blood. CDR3 DNA: TGTGCCACCGCGGGGAATAACTATGGCTACACCTTC. Its protein is CATAGNNYGYTF.